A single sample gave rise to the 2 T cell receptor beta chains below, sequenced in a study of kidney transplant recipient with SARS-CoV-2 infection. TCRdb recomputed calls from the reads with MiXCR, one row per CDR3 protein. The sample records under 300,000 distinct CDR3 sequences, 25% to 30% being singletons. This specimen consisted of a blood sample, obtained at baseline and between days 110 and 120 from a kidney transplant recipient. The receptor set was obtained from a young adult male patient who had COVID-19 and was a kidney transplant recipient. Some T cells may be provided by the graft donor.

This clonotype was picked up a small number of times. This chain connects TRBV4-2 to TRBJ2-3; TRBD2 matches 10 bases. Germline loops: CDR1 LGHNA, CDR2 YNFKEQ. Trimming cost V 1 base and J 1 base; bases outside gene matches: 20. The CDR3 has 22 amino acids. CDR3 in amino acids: CASSQALLAGAQSYERTDTQYF. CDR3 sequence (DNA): TGTGCCAGCAGCCAAGCCCTCCTAGCGGGAGCCCAAAGCTATGAACGCACAGATACGCAGTATTTT.

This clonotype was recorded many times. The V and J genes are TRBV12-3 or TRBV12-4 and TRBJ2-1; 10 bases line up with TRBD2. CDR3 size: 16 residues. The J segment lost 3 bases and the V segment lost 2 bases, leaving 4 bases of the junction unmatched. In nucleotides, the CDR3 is TGTGCCAGCAGTTTATTAGCGGGAGGTTACTACAATGAGCAGTTCTTC. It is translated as CASSLLAGGYYNEQFF.